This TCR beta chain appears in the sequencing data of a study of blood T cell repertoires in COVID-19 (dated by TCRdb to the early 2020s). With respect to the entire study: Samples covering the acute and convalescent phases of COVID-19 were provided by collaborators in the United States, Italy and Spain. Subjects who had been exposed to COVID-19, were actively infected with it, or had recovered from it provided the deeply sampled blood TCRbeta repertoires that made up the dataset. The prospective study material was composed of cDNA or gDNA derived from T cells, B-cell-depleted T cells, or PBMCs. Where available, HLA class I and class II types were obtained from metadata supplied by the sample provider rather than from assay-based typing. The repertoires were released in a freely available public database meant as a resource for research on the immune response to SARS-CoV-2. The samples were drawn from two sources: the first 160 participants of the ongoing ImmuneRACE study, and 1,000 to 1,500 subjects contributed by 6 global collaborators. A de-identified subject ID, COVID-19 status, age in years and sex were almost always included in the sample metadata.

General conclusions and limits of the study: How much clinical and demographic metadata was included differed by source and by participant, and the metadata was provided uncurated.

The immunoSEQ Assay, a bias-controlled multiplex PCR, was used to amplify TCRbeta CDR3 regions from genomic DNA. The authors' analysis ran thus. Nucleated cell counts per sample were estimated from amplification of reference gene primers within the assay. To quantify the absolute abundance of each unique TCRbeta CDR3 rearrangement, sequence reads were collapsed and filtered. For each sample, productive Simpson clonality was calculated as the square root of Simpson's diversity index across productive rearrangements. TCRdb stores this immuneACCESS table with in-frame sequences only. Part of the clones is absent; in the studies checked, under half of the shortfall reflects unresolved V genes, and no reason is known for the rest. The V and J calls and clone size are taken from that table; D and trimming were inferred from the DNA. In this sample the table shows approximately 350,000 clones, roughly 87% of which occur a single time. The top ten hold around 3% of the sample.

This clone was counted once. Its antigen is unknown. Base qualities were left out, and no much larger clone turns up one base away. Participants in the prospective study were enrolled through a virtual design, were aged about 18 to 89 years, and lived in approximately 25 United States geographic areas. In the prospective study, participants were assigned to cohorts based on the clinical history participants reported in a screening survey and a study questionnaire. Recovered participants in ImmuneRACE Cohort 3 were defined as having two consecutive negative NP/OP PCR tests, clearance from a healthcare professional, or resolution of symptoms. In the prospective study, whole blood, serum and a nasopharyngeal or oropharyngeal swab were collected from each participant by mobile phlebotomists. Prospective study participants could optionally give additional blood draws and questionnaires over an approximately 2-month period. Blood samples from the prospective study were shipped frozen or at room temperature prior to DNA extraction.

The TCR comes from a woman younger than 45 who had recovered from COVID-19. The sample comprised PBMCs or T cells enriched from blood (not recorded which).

The DNA is as follows: TGCGCCAGCAGCCAGGAGGGGCTAGCGGGAACCTACGAGCAGTACTTC. Its coded protein is CASSQEGLAGTYEQYF. Recombination connected TRBV4-1 to TRBJ2-7; TRBD2 matches 9 bases in the middle. Reading from cysteine to phenylalanine, the CDR3 counts 16 amino acids. Only the CDR3 region is kept as DNA, spanning 48 bases read in frame from base 1. The germline V gene provides CDR1 MGHRA and CDR2 YSYEKL. V is cut back by 3 bases and J by 2 bases, with 8 bases in the junction unmatched.